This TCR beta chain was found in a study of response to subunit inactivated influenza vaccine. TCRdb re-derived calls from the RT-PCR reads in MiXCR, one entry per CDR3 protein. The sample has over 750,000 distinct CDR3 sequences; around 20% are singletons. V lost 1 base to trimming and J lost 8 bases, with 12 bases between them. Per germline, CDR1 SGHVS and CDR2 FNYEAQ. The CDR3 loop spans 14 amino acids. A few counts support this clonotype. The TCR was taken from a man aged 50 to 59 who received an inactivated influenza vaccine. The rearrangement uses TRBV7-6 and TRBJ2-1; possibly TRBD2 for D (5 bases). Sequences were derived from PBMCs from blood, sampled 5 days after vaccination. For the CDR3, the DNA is TGTGCCAGCAGCTTAGAGGTAGCGAGGGATGAGCAGTTCTTC. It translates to CASSLEVARDEQFF.